The clone carrying this T cell receptor beta chain was seen a handful of times. Its target is not known. The sample belongs to a study of cytomegalovirus exposure and HLA in healthy donors. Study observations and caveats: Generally TCR sequences proved uncommon, though certain public TCRs appeared in numerous donors.

The germline CDR1 and CDR2 sequences are SGHTA and FQGNSA. V was pared by 6 bases and J by 13 bases, with 15 bases between. The CDR3 sequence is 12 residues long. PCR employed 60 Vbeta and 13 Jbeta primers. Using immunoSEQ multiplex PCR, the repertoire was profiled, and TCRdb retains in-frame clones only, with some absent. The data hold 160,000 or so clones, with 80% to 85% observed a single time. The sample consisted of PBMCs. This receptor was taken from a male donor in good health and CMV-seropositive. The chain couples TRBV7-2 to TRBJ1-4; D possibly corresponds to TRBD1 (5 bases). The CDR3 region is CASSFPAGGLFF. The CDR3 DNA reads as TGTGCCAGCAGTTTTCCTGCCGGGGGACTGTTTTTT.